A selection of T cell receptor beta chains follows, all from one sample in a study of blood T cell repertoires in COVID-19. The repertoire was sequenced with immunoSEQ multiplex PCR; TCRdb's copy has only in-frame clones and lacks some. This table holds roughly 300,000 clones, about 89% found once. Sequencing was carried out using peripheral blood. The receptor source for this set is a man younger than 35 who had recovered from COVID-19. The CDR3 runs from the conserved cysteine through the conserved F or W. The order of the fields is J gene, clone size, D gene, V gene, CDR3 protein, CDR3 DNA. The D gene is left open where the match is weak. The size field is filled for only some rows; it gives once, few, many or a size class.

j_call: TRBJ1-1; clone_size: -; d_call: -; v_call: TRBV5-5; cdr3_aa: CASSLSDSLTEAFF; cdr3_nt: TGTGCCAGCAGCTTGTCCGACAGTCTCACTGAAGCTTTCTTT
j_call: TRBJ2-7; clone_size: -; d_call: TRBD2; v_call: TRBV7-8; cdr3_aa: CASSHLIGTTFYYEQYF; cdr3_nt: TGTGCCAGCAGCCACCTAATCGGGACTACTTTTTACTACGAGCAGTACTTC
j_call: TRBJ2-5; clone_size: -; d_call: -; v_call: TRBV5-4; cdr3_aa: CASSLAGSGTQYF; cdr3_nt: TGTGCCAGCAGCTTGGCCGGCTCGGGGACCCAGTACTTC
j_call: TRBJ2-7; clone_size: -; d_call: TRBD2; v_call: TRBV4-2; cdr3_aa: CASSWWASGDYEQYF; cdr3_nt: TGTGCCAGCAGCTGGTGGGCTAGCGGAGACTACGAGCAGTACTTC
j_call: TRBJ1-1; clone_size: -; d_call: -; v_call: TRBV20-1; cdr3_aa: CSAEDRLGAFF; cdr3_nt: TGCAGTGCTGAGGACAGACTGGGAGCTTTCTTT
j_call: TRBJ1-6; clone_size: -; d_call: TRBD1; v_call: TRBV6-2/TRBV6-3; cdr3_aa: CASSYRAGTGDSPLHF; cdr3_nt: TGTGCCAGCAGTTACAGAGCCGGGACAGGGGATTCACCCCTCCACTTT
j_call: TRBJ2-1; clone_size: -; d_call: -; v_call: TRBV7-3; cdr3_aa: CASSRERADYNEQFF; cdr3_nt: TGTGCCAGCAGCCGGGAGAGGGCGGACTACAATGAGCAGTTCTTC
j_call: TRBJ1-4; clone_size: -; d_call: -; v_call: TRBV6-1; cdr3_aa: CASSEDEQGKLFF; cdr3_nt: TGTGCCAGCAGTGAAGACGAACAGGGAAAACTGTTTTTT
j_call: TRBJ2-1; clone_size: once; d_call: TRBD2; v_call: TRBV5-1; cdr3_aa: CASSYPPAGVAEQFF; cdr3_nt: TGCGCCAGCAGCTACCCACCAGCGGGAGTGGCTGAGCAGTTCTTC
j_call: TRBJ2-3; clone_size: -; d_call: TRBD2; v_call: TRBV12-5; cdr3_aa: CANPRSGGTDTQYF; cdr3_nt: TGTGCTAACCCCCGTAGCGGGGGCACAGATACGCAGTATTTT
j_call: TRBJ2-3; clone_size: -; d_call: -; v_call: TRBV29-1; cdr3_aa: CSAHTDTQYF; cdr3_nt: TGCAGCGCGCACACAGATACGCAGTATTTT
j_call: TRBJ2-2; clone_size: few; d_call: TRBD1; v_call: TRBV18; cdr3_aa: CASSPRDRGTTGELFF; cdr3_nt: TGTGCCAGCTCACCACGGGACAGGGGGACGACCGGGGAGCTGTTTTTT
j_call: TRBJ2-7; clone_size: -; d_call: TRBD2; v_call: TRBV6-6; cdr3_aa: CASSPGLAGGPGEQYF; cdr3_nt: TGTGCCAGCAGTCCCGGACTAGCGGGGGGGCCGGGGGAGCAGTACTTC
j_call: TRBJ2-2; clone_size: -; d_call: TRBD1; v_call: TRBV4-1; cdr3_aa: CASSPYETGRPGELFF; cdr3_nt: TGCGCCAGCAGCCCCTACGAGACAGGGCGTCCCGGGGAGCTGTTTTTT
j_call: TRBJ1-1; clone_size: -; d_call: -; v_call: TRBV2; cdr3_aa: CASSGTDFTEAFF; cdr3_nt: TGTGCCAGCAGTGGGACGGACTTCACTGAAGCTTTCTTT
j_call: TRBJ2-7; clone_size: -; d_call: TRBD1; v_call: TRBV10-3; cdr3_aa: CAINGQGSYEQYF; cdr3_nt: TGTGCCATCAATGGACAGGGTTCCTACGAGCAGTACTTC
j_call: TRBJ2-2; clone_size: once; d_call: TRBD1; v_call: TRBV10-3; cdr3_aa: CAITGTGATGELFF; cdr3_nt: TGTGCCATAACCGGGACAGGGGCCACCGGGGAGCTGTTTTTT
j_call: TRBJ2-3; clone_size: -; d_call: -; v_call: TRBV4-1; cdr3_aa: CASSQDLATQYF; cdr3_nt: TGCGCCAGCAGCCAAGACCTAGCGACGCAGTATTTT
j_call: TRBJ2-7; clone_size: -; d_call: TRBD1; v_call: TRBV20-1; cdr3_aa: CSASRTGDYEQYF; cdr3_nt: TGCAGTGCTAGTAGGACAGGGGACTACGAGCAGTACTTC
j_call: TRBJ1-4; clone_size: -; d_call: -; v_call: TRBV7-9; cdr3_aa: CASSPYELNDANEKLFF; cdr3_nt: TGTGCCAGCAGCCCATATGAACTGAATGATGCTAATGAAAAACTGTTTTTT
j_call: TRBJ2-3; clone_size: once; d_call: TRBD2; v_call: TRBV4-2; cdr3_aa: CASSQVLSGNWADTQYF; cdr3_nt: TGTGCCAGCAGCCAAGTCCTTAGCGGGAATTGGGCAGATACGCAGTATTTT
j_call: TRBJ1-6; clone_size: -; d_call: TRBD1; v_call: TRBV7-2; cdr3_aa: CASRGGQGYNSPLHF; cdr3_nt: TGTGCCAGCAGAGGGGGACAGGGCTATAATTCACCCCTCCACTTT
j_call: TRBJ1-4; clone_size: -; d_call: TRBD1; v_call: TRBV5-8; cdr3_aa: CASSLRQGNEKLFF; cdr3_nt: TGTGCCAGCAGCCTCCGACAGGGTAATGAAAAACTGTTTTTT
j_call: TRBJ2-3; clone_size: -; d_call: TRBD2; v_call: TRBV2; cdr3_aa: CASSERSAGAGAEDTQYF; cdr3_nt: TGTGCCAGCAGTGAACGGTCTGCGGGAGCGGGTGCGGAAGATACGCAGTATTTT
j_call: TRBJ2-7; clone_size: -; d_call: -; v_call: TRBV3-1/TRBV3-2; cdr3_aa: CASSLRGVHEQYF; cdr3_nt: TGTGCCAGCAGCCTTCGGGGAGTACACGAGCAGTACTTC
j_call: TRBJ1-2; clone_size: -; d_call: -; v_call: TRBV7-9; cdr3_aa: CASSLNGVDGYTF; cdr3_nt: TGTGCCAGCAGCTTAAACGGGGTGGATGGCTACACCTTC
j_call: TRBJ1-1; clone_size: -; d_call: -; v_call: TRBV3-1/TRBV3-2; cdr3_aa: CASSQGGRPGTEAFF; cdr3_nt: TGTGCCAGCAGCCAAGGAGGCCGGCCTGGCACTGAAGCTTTCTTT
j_call: TRBJ1-1; clone_size: -; d_call: -; v_call: TRBV5-1; cdr3_aa: CASSYELSLMNTEAFF; cdr3_nt: TGCGCCAGCAGCTACGAGTTGTCCCTTATGAACACTGAAGCTTTCTTT
j_call: TRBJ1-2; clone_size: -; d_call: -; v_call: TRBV4-3; cdr3_aa: CASSQDSISNYGYTF; cdr3_nt: TGCGCCAGCAGCCAAGATAGTATCTCTAACTATGGCTACACCTTC
j_call: TRBJ1-3; clone_size: -; d_call: -; v_call: TRBV7-2; cdr3_aa: CASSSYSGSGNTIYF; cdr3_nt: TGTGCCAGCAGCTCCTACTCCGGCTCTGGAAACACCATATATTTT
j_call: TRBJ2-1; clone_size: -; d_call: TRBD1; v_call: TRBV6-6; cdr3_aa: CASSYAGGVDYEQFF; cdr3_nt: TGTGCCAGCAGTTACGCAGGGGGCGTTGATTATGAGCAGTTCTTC
j_call: TRBJ1-6; clone_size: -; d_call: -; v_call: TRBV9; cdr3_aa: CASAPQAGHSNSPLHF; cdr3_nt: TGTGCCAGCGCCCCGCAGGCGGGCCACTCTAATTCACCCCTCCACTTT
j_call: TRBJ1-1; clone_size: -; d_call: TRBD1; v_call: TRBV7-8; cdr3_aa: CASSPQGRGTEAFF; cdr3_nt: TGTGCCAGCAGCCCACAGGGGCGGGGAACTGAAGCTTTCTTT
j_call: TRBJ1-3; clone_size: -; d_call: -; v_call: TRBV6-5; cdr3_aa: CASSYSGGFGNTIYF; cdr3_nt: TGTGCCAGCAGTTACTCGGGGGGTTTTGGAAACACCATATATTTT
j_call: TRBJ1-5; clone_size: -; d_call: -; v_call: TRBV18; cdr3_aa: CASSLRSGIGSNQPQHF; cdr3_nt: TGTGCCAGCTCGCTAAGGTCAGGGATTGGAAGCAATCAGCCCCAGCATTTT
j_call: TRBJ1-1; clone_size: -; d_call: -; v_call: TRBV11-2; cdr3_aa: CASSLVGRGSVAFF; cdr3_nt: TGTGCCAGCAGCTTAGTTGGAAGAGGTTCTGTAGCTTTCTTT
j_call: TRBJ2-1; clone_size: -; d_call: -; v_call: TRBV14; cdr3_aa: CASSPFYNEQFF; cdr3_nt: TGTGCCAGCAGCCCTTTCTACAATGAGCAGTTCTTC
j_call: TRBJ2-3; clone_size: once; d_call: TRBD2; v_call: TRBV11-2; cdr3_aa: CASSSDSGSTDTQYF; cdr3_nt: TGTGCCAGCAGCTCGGATAGCGGGAGCACAGATACGCAGTATTTT
j_call: TRBJ2-7; clone_size: -; d_call: -; v_call: TRBV3-1/TRBV3-2; cdr3_aa: CASSPTTGQEGHYEQYF; cdr3_nt: TGTGCCAGCAGTCCTACTACCGGACAGGAGGGTCACTACGAGCAGTACTTC